Shown below are 23 T cell receptor beta chains from a single sample sequenced in a study of blood T cell repertoires in COVID-19. Assay used: immunoSEQ multiplex PCR; TCRdb lists only in-frame clones, some missing. The table has some 280,000 clones, approximately 80% seen once; the top ten hold 4.1%. Sequencing input: peripheral blood. The origin of the receptors is a woman between 50 and 59 years old with active or convalescent COVID-19.

This rearrangement joins TRBV29-1 to TRBJ2-1; TRBD2 aligns across 13 bases. CDR3 size: 19 residues. J was trimmed by 5 bases and V by 3 bases; bases with no gene match: 16. Germline-derived CDR1 and CDR2 are SQVTM and ANQGSEA. CDR3 bases: TGCAGCGTTGATGTTGGACTAGCGGGAGTGGGGGTCAGGAACAATGAGCAGTTCTTC. Translated, it gives CSVDVGLAGVGVRNNEQFF.

In this sample, this clone turned up once. The rearrangement joins TRBV7-9 to TRBJ1-1, with 8 bases that match TRBD1. From germline, CDR1 is SEHNR and CDR2 FQNEAQ (reference sequence). This CDR3 has 13 amino acids. Losses at the gene ends were 6 bases for V and 3 bases for J; bases not matched to a gene: 3. The CDR3 sequence is CASRTTGDTEAFF. DNA of the CDR3: TGTGCCAGCAGAACGACAGGGGACACTGAAGCTTTCTTT.

The V and J genes are TRBV5-1 and TRBJ2-1; TRBD2 matches 10 bases. J was trimmed by 9 bases and V by 2 bases; bases with no gene match: 8. Germline V gene sequence: CDR1 SGHRS, CDR2 YFSETQ. The CDR3 sequence is 15 residues long. DNA for the CDR3: TGCGCCAGCAGCTTCAAGCGGGAGGGCCCGGGTGAGCAGTTCTTC. This codes for CASSFKREGPGEQFF.

This clone was observed a single time. The V and J genes are TRBV7-9 and TRBJ2-5; 11 nucleotides match TRBD2. Germline V gene data show CDR1 as SEHNR and CDR2 as FQNEAQ (reference sequence). V shed 0 bases and J 3 bases; nucleotides not matched to a gene: 3. The CDR3 runs 16 residues. The CDR3 nucleotides are TGTGCCAGCAGCTTAGCGTTGACTAGCGGGAAAGAGACCCAGTACTTC. Its protein is CASSLALTSGKETQYF.

The chain links TRBV5-1 to TRBJ2-7; a possible D gene is TRBD2 (5 bases). Deletions cut 0 bases from V and 3 bases from J, with 10 bases between. Germline CDR1 reads SGHRS; CDR2 reads YFSETQ. There are 14 residues in the CDR3. The CDR3 sequence is CASSLAPGSYEQYF. The CDR3 DNA is TGCGCCAGCAGCTTGGCACCGGGGAGCTACGAGCAGTACTTC.

This clone was observed once. CDR3 sequence reads: CASSLADSNEKLFF. CDR3 sequence (DNA): TGCGCCAGCAGCTTGGCAGATTCTAATGAAAAACTGTTTTTT. The chain is built from TRBV5-1 and TRBJ1-4; D unclear. The germline V and J ends were trimmed by 0 bases and 3 bases, with 6 bases remaining between them. Germline CDR1 is SGHRS and CDR2 is YFSETQ. The CDR3 is made up of 14 amino acids.

This chain joins TRBV12-5 and TRBJ2-3; D is possibly TRBD2 (5 bases). V was shortened by 6 bases and J by 1 base, with 14 bases between the two germline ends. CDR3 length: 15 residues. Per the germline V gene, CDR1 is LGHNT and CDR2 is FRNRAP. The CDR3 loop is CASGLRGGGTDTQYF. The CDR3, as DNA: TGTGCTAGTGGACTCCGCGGAGGAGGCACAGATACGCAGTATTTT. The full variable domain, with the rest looked up from reference TRBV12-5 and TRBJ2-3, is DARVTQTPRHKVTEMGQEVTMRCQPILGHNTVFWYRQTMMQGLELLAYFRNRAPLDDSGMPKDRFSAEMPDATLATLKIQPSEPRDSAVYFCASGLRGGGTDTQYFGPGTRLTVL.

The CDR3 DNA reads as TGTGCCAGCAGCACGGGAGGGGCTCAGGAGGATCGGGAAAAACTGTTTTTT. Translation: CASSTGGAQEDREKLFF. The chain carries TRBV7-9 and TRBJ1-4, with D perhaps matching TRBD1 (5 bases). Trimming took off 5 bases at V and 8 bases at J, with 24 bases between the two ends. CDR1 is SEHNR and CDR2 is FQNEAQ in the germline V gene (reference sequence). The CDR3 spans 17 residues.

The chain joins TRBV9 to TRBJ2-3; 8 positions agree with TRBD2. Germline-derived CDR1 and CDR2 are SGDLS and YYNGEE. There are 17 residues in the CDR3. The junction had 9 bases not matched to a gene; V was cut back by 3 bases and J by 0 bases. CDR3 sequence: CASSAPPTSGSTDTQYF. In DNA, the CDR3 is TGTGCCAGCAGCGCCCCCCCCACTAGCGGTAGCACAGATACGCAGTATTTT.

This chain joins TRBV18 and TRBJ2-3, with 9 bases that match TRBD1. The CDR3 consists of 16 residues. Germline-derived CDR1 and CDR2 are KGHSH and LQKENI. The J segment lost 2 bases and the V segment lost 2 bases, leaving 5 bases of the junction unmatched. DNA of the CDR3: TGTGCCAGCTCACCAAAGGGGACAGGGTTCACAGATACGCAGTATTTT. This encodes CASSPKGTGFTDTQYF.

CDR3 coding DNA: TGTGCCAGCTCACCCGGACAGGGAATTGTCAACGAGCAGTACTTC. It codes for CASSPGQGIVNEQYF. The V call is TRBV18, the J call TRBJ2-7; TRBD1 agrees at 8 bases. Germline loops: CDR1 KGHSH, CDR2 LQKENI. The V and J ends lost 3 bases and 5 bases, in that order; junction bases with no gene match: 9. CDR3 size: 15 residues.

The chain uses TRBV11-2 and TRBJ1-6; D unclear. Germline V CDR1 and CDR2: SGHAT, FQNNGV. The CDR3 spans 17 residues. The V and J ends lost 4 bases and 0 bases respectively, with 13 bases between them. The CDR3: CASSSAGFSSYNSPLHF. The CDR3 DNA reads TGTGCCAGCAGCTCAGCGGGCTTCAGCTCCTATAATTCACCCCTCCACTTT.

V gene TRBV5-1 combines with J gene TRBJ1-1; D remains unclear. The CDR3 runs 14 residues. Trimming took 0 bases from V and 1 from J, leaving 7 bases between them. Germline V gene lookup returns CDR1 SGHRS and CDR2 YFSETQ. The CDR3 protein is CASSLVGGNTEAFF. The CDR3 DNA follows: TGCGCCAGCAGCTTGGTAGGCGGGAACACTGAAGCTTTCTTT.

The chain has TRBV25-1 and TRBJ1-2; D remains unclear. This CDR3 is built from 13 residues. Trimming cost V 3 bases and J 8 bases, with 13 bases left between them. Germline CDR1 reads MGHDK; CDR2 reads SYGVNS. The DNA of the CDR3 is TGTGCCAGCAGTGATCAAAACTCGCGGGGCTACACCTTC. This sequence encodes CASSDQNSRGYTF.

The count of this clone is one. CDR3 nucleotides: TGCGCCAGCAGCACCCGGACAGGGCTAGCGGGAGGCAACACTGAAGCTTTCTTT. Its protein product is CASSTRTGLAGGNTEAFF. V gene TRBV5-1 combines with J gene TRBJ1-1, with 8 bases that match TRBD1. Losses at the gene ends were 4 bases for V and 2 bases for J; bases not matched to a gene: 16. The CDR3 consists of 18 residues. Per germline, CDR1 SGHRS and CDR2 YFSETQ.

To note about this clone: Other DNA sequences in the same sample also yield this CDR3. The rearrangement joins TRBV18 to TRBJ2-1; 15 bases map to TRBD2. The V and J ends lost 6 bases and 7 bases, in that order; junction bases with no gene match: 1. The V gene's germline CDR1 is KGHSH and CDR2 LQKENI. This CDR3 has 14 amino acids. CDR3 nucleotide sequence: TGTGCCAGCTCCGGGACTAGCGGGAGGAATGAGCAGTTCTTC. It translates to CASSGTSGRNEQFF.

J is TRBJ2-7 and V is TRBV13; TRBD1 aligns across 7 bases. CDR1 PRHDT and CDR2 FYEKMQ come from the germline V gene (reference sequence). CDR3 length: 15 residues. J gave up 0 bases and V 5 bases, and 7 bases lay outside the gene matches. This CDR3 reads CASSSRGFSSYEQYF. The CDR3 coding sequence is TGTGCCAGCAGCAGCAGGGGGTTCAGCTCCTACGAGCAGTACTTC.

The gene calls are TRBV2 and TRBJ1-1; D call uncertain. This CDR3 spans 12 amino acids. CDR1 is SNHLY and CDR2 is FYNNEI in the germline V gene. The V end lost 4 bases, the J end lost 5 bases, and 8 bases lay between the germline ends. CDR3 bases: TGTGCCAGCAGTGCTTTAGAAACTGAAGCTTTCTTT. Translated, it gives CASSALETEAFF.

This clone was seen at least ten times. V is TRBV6-1 and J is TRBJ2-2; no firm D call. The CDR3 sequence is 14 residues long. V was trimmed by 3 bases and J by 6 bases, leaving 11 bases between them. Germline V gene lookup returns CDR1 MNHNS and CDR2 SASEGT. The CDR3 protein is CASSDLGRAGELFF. The CDR3 coding sequence is TGTGCCAGCAGTGACCTAGGTCGGGCCGGGGAGCTGTTTTTT.

The J gene is TRBJ2-7, the V gene TRBV4-2, with 7 bases that match TRBD2. The CDR3 sequence is 16 residues long. CDR1 is LGHNA, CDR2 YNFKEQ, per germline. The trim removed 1 base at V and 0 bases at J, leaving 6 bases unmatched. The CDR3 region has the DNA TGTGCCAGCAGCCAAGGGCTAGCGGAATTCTCCTACGAGCAGTACTTC. Its protein product is CASSQGLAEFSYEQYF.

This chain connects TRBV3-1 (or the pseudogene TRBV3-2) to TRBJ1-2, with a weak D call TRBD1 (5 bases). There are 17 residues in the CDR3. Trimming left V 1 base short and J 2 bases short, with 17 bases between. Per the germline V gene, CDR1 is LGHDT and CDR2 is YNNKEL (reference sequence). CDR3 sequence: CASSQAPGGNGNYGYTF. CDR3 DNA: TGTGCCAGCAGCCAAGCCCCGGGGGGGAATGGGAACTATGGCTACACCTTC.

V gene TRBV7-6 combines with J gene TRBJ2-5; D not resolved. Between the trimmed V and J ends, which lost 5 bases and 5 bases, there was a span of 9 bases. This CDR3 region has 12 residues. The germline V gene encodes CDR1 SGHVS and CDR2 FNYEAQ. The CDR3 DNA follows: TGTGCCAGCAGCCAGAGCGAGGAGACCCAGTACTTC. Translation gives CASSQSEETQYF.

The chain has TRBV5-7 and TRBJ2-3; TRBD2 matches at 11 bases. TRBV5-7 is an open reading frame, and its role is uncertain. The ends lost 3 bases at V and 3 bases at J; junction bases unmatched: 3. This CDR3 has 15 residues. The CDR3, as DNA: TGTGCCAGCAGCTGTTCTAGCGGGGGGACAGATACGCAGTATTTT. Its protein product is CASSCSSGGTDTQYF.